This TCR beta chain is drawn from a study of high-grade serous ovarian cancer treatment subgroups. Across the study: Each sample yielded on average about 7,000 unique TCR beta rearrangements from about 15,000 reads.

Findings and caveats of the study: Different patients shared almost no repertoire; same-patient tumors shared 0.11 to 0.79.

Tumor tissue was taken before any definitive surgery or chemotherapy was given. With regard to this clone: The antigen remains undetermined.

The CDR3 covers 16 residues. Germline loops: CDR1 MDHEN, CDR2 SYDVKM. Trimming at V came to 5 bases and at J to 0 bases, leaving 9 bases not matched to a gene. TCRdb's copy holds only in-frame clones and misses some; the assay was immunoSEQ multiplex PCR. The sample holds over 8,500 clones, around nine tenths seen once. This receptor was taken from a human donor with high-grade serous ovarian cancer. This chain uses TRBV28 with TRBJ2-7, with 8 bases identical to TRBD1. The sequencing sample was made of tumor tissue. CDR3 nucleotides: TGTGCCAGCAGTCCGGGGACAGGAAGTGTCTCCTACGAGCAGTACTTC. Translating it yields CASSPGTGSVSYEQYF.